This T cell receptor beta chain was recorded in a study of shared clonotypes between healthy human individuals (TCRdb year 2020). Regarding the research as a whole: The cohort comprised a couple of women and three men aged 18 to 49 years. Libraries were prepared and TCR repertoires were sequenced by different laboratories using diverse techniques, in order to increase sequencing depth and limit assay-specific biases. Per donor, three plates each were used for CD4 naive and CD4 memory, two for CD8 naive, and one for CD8 memory. The study deeply sequenced blood TCR repertoires of about 5 healthy adults to estimate repertoire size and the extent of clonotype sharing between individuals. Per donor, leukapheresis produced somewhere between about 0.94 and 9 billion PBMCs.

CDR1 and CDR2 were assigned from the germline V gene as MGHRA and YSYEKL. Deletion took 1 base off V and 1 base off J, with a span of 8 bases between the germline ends. Inclusive of the bounding cysteine and phenylalanine, the CDR3 is 14 residues long. CDR3 DNA only is kept here, 42 bases in frame from base 1. CD8 naive samples were obtained by positive selection for CCR7 among CD45RO-negative cells, yielding a CD45RA+CCR7+ population from which TemRA cells were excluded. The donors were healthy, HIV-negative adults who had no recently reported acute infections or vaccinations. All donors were Caucasian adults living in Nashville, Tennessee, USA. After blood collection by leukapheresis, PBMCs were isolated using Ficoll-Histopaque density gradient centrifugation and then cryopreserved in the vapor phase of liquid nitrogen. Purity and quantity of every magnetically sorted T cell population were checked by analytical flow cytometry. Genomic DNA was isolated from every sorted fraction and measured by UV absorbance on a Nanodrop 2000c.

As for this clone: Its antigen remains undetermined. Per-base qualities were not stored, and no clone one base away is much larger.

Using the deep immunoSEQ assay, TCR CDR3 regions were amplified from genomic DNA by multiplex PCR. Genomic DNA extracted from each cell subset was distributed evenly over all wells of several immunoSEQ 96-well plates, and each plate served as one replicate. For sorted subsets, each replicate PCR was loaded with about 200 ng genomic DNA, equivalent to some 27,000 T cell genomes. The purified libraries were quantified using a Qubit 3.0 fluorometer, sized with a Bioanalyzer 2100, and then quantified again using the KAPA Library Quantification kit. Each immunoSEQ 96-well plate was sequenced on its own single-read 150-cycle Illumina NextSeq 550 flow cell. Regarding the original processing steps: The immunoSEQ output contained only junctional sequences without quality scores, so filtering could not match that applied to full-length reads. Sequences were annotated with PyIR, a Python wrapper for IgBLAST v1.9, and V/J genes and CDR3 were assigned using IMGT germline references. Reads were filtered out if the reads had weak V/J assignments (E-value above 1e-6), no CDR3, stop codons, out-of-frame junctions, or ambiguous translated residues. V3J clonotypes were defined as sequences sharing the same inferred V gene, J gene, and CDR3 amino acid sequence. Percentage overlap between repertoires was computed as shared unique clonotypes divided by the size of the smaller repertoire. Three approaches were used to assess repertoire richness: RTK rarefaction, the Chao1 estimator, and Recon v2.1 estimates of unobserved clonotypes. Generation probabilities were computed with OLGA for all TCRbeta clonotypes obtained by the gDNA method from a handful of donors. Entries here come from immuneACCESS through TCRdb and include only in-frame sequences with V and J called. Some clones fail to appear in such tables; in the studies checked, an unresolved V gene covers under half of the shortfall, and the cause of the remainder is unknown. Clonal size and the V and J genes are those of that table, whereas D and trimming came from the DNA. A total of 550,000 to 750,000 clones appear in this sample, around 92% of them only once. The ten most abundant clones make up nearly 25% of the sample.

Study-level results and caveats: The small number of donors limited the genetic and exposure-history diversity represented. Pairwise subsampling indicated that sequencing depth was expected to affect the degree of clonotype sharing among donors. Sharing across several donors was observed for about 5% of naive CD4, less than 4% of naive CD8, 2% to 2.5% of memory CD4, and about 0.39% of memory CD8 clonotypes. Only blood was sampled, and tissue TCR repertoires likely differ from those in blood. Clonotypes shared by all four sorted-subset donors showed higher generation probabilities than non-shared clonotypes. Estimated clonotype richness was generally larger for naive than for memory subsets. Incomplete sequencing was indicated by rarefaction of sorted-subset datasets, despite the large sequencing depth.

The clonotype was recovered from a young man in good health. The sequencing sample was made of naive CD8+ T cells sorted from blood. The cell subset or site label of this sample denotes: CD45RA+CCR7+. The chain uses TRBV4-1 and TRBJ2-7, with no D gene named confidently. DNA sequence: TGCGCCAGCAGCCAAGGCAGCGAATCCTACGAGCAGTACTTC. Translated, this is CASSQGSESYEQYF.